This T cell receptor beta chain was sequenced during a study of blood T cell repertoires in COVID-19 (dated by TCRdb to the early 2020s). About the full investigation: Collaborator samples came from the United States, Italy and Spain and covered acute and convalescent phases of COVID-19. The material from the prospective study consisted of cDNA or gDNA derived from T cells, B-cell-depleted T cells, or PBMCs. Subjects who had been exposed to COVID-19, were actively infected with it, or had recovered from it provided the deeply sampled blood TCRbeta repertoires that made up the dataset. A freely available public database, intended as a resource for researchers studying the immune response to SARS-CoV-2, is where the repertoires were released. Samples came from the ongoing ImmuneRACE study (first 160 participants) plus 1,254 subjects from 6 global collaborators. Nearly every sample came with metadata listing a de-identified subject ID, COVID-19 status, age in years and sex. HLA class I and class II types, where available, came from metadata supplied by the sample provider rather than from assay-based typing. Study-wide findings and limitations: How much clinical and demographic metadata was included differed by source and by participant, and the metadata was provided uncurated.

At one collaborating source in Seattle, patients were enrolled during active infection and were followed longitudinally through the course of disease. Whole blood was collected in K2EDTA tubes by collaborating institutions according to the institutions' own protocols. For TCRbeta analysis, collaborators shipped samples in one of three forms: frozen whole blood, isolated PBMCs, or DNA extracted from either of those sample types. The germline V gene supplies CDR1 SGHRS and CDR2 YFSETQ. The CDR3 numbers 13 residues from cysteine through phenylalanine. The CDR3 DNA has 39 bases and is translated from base 1. A distance of 12 bases separates the germline ends of V and J, which lose 2 bases and 10 bases respectively. Note on this clone: The antigen it recognizes is unknown. Base quality data are lacking; no much larger clone is found one base away.

The immunoSEQ Assay, a bias-controlled multiplex PCR, was used to amplify TCRbeta CDR3 regions from genomic DNA. Per the authors' processing: Nucleated cell counts per sample were estimated from amplification of reference gene primers within the assay. To quantify the absolute abundance of each unique TCRbeta CDR3 rearrangement, sequence reads were collapsed and filtered. For each sample, productive Simpson clonality was calculated as the square root of Simpson's diversity index over productive rearrangements. Here the immuneACCESS table is served through TCRdb, limited to in-frame sequences with V and J called. Missing clones are a known gap in these copies; in checked studies unresolved V genes cover under half, and the rest lacks a known reason. The DNA was the basis for D and trimming; V, J and clone size are from that table. This sample holds 150,000 to 200,000 clones; about 90% were observed only once. The ten most abundant clones make up 11% of the sample.

Sequences were obtained from peripheral blood. The rearrangement joined TRBV5-1 to TRBJ2-2, and perhaps TRBD1 as D gene, on 5 matching bases. The TCR was taken from a woman aged 55-75 years with COVID-19, enrolled during active disease. The CDR3 sequence is CASSFDSRVELFF. Here is the DNA: TGCGCCAGCAGCTTTGACTCCAGGGTGGAGCTGTTTTTT.